The 6 T cell receptor beta chains below all came from one sample that was sequenced in a study of monozygotic twins with inflammatory bowel disease. Using the 5' RACE reads, TCRdb records one entry per CDR3 protein without DNA. The table lists approximately 160,000 distinct CDR3 sequences. The sample comprised blood. These receptors originate from a human donor with ulcerative colitis or Crohn's disease, or a healthy co-twin of an affected twin (not recorded which).

The chain carries TRBV28 and TRBJ2-1; the D call of TRBD1 rests on TCRdb alone, since no DNA is present to check it. From germline, CDR1 is MDHEN and CDR2 SYDVKM. The CDR3 covers 14 residues. CDR3: CASTPGQGYNEQFF.

The V call is TRBV4-1, the J call TRBJ2-7; TCRdb's assignment of TRBD1 cannot be checked, as there is no DNA. There are 13 residues in the CDR3. Germline V gives CDR1 MGHRA, CDR2 YSYEKL. The CDR3 is CASSYLQGSEQYF.

V and J are TRBV5-1 and TRBJ2-2; TCRdb's D call of TRBD1 is untestable without DNA. The CDR3 is 16 residues long. Germline V gene sequence: CDR1 SGHRS, CDR2 YFSETQ. CDR3 in amino acids: CASSLGDRGETGELFF.

V gene TRBV11-2 combines with J gene TRBJ2-5; TCRdb selects TRBD2, and the lack of DNA leaves this call unchecked. The CDR3 length is 14 residues. Germline lookup yields CDR1 SGHAT and CDR2 FQNNGV. The CDR3 here is CASSLSGGVETQYF.

The chain employs TRBV30 and TRBJ1-1; TCRdb's D call of TRBD1 is untestable without DNA. The CDR3 sequence is 15 residues long. Germline V CDR1 and CDR2: GTSNPN, SVGIG (reference sequence). This CDR3 reads CAWSPGQGLSTEAFF.

The V gene is TRBV12-3 or TRBV12-4, the J gene TRBJ2-1; TCRdb lists TRBD2, though no DNA is available to test this call. This CDR3 is 17 amino acids long. CDR3 sequence reads: CASSPVASRLALNEQFF.